This entry lists 29 T cell receptor beta chains sequenced from one sample in a study of blood T cell repertoires in COVID-19. Clones were sequenced by immunoSEQ multiplex PCR, and TCRdb holds only the in-frame ones, with some missing. The table has 100,000 to 150,000 clones, roughly 91% seen once. The sample was peripheral blood. These receptors were obtained from a human donor in a cohort sampled during active COVID-19.

CDR3 sequence (DNA): TGTGCCAGCAGCGGACTAGCGGGAGGCGCCTACAATGAGCAGTTCTTC. This encodes CASSGLAGGAYNEQFF. The chain uses TRBV7-9 and TRBJ2-1, with 14 bases aligning to TRBD2. The V segment lost 5 bases and the J segment 2 bases; nucleotides outside the gene matches: 2. This CDR3 contains 16 residues. Germline lookup yields CDR1 SEHNR and CDR2 FQNEAQ (reference sequence).

In its sample, this clone was seen many times. The chain combines TRBV7-9 with TRBJ1-1, with TRBD1 identical over 8 bases. CDR1 SEHNR and CDR2 FQNEAQ come from the germline V gene (reference sequence). The CDR3 runs 14 residues. J lost 7 bases, V lost 5 bases, and 9 bases had no gene match. The CDR3 region has the DNA TGTGCCAGCAGCGACGACAGGGGATTGGATGAAGCTTTCTTT. Translating gives CASSDDRGLDEAFF.

The V gene is TRBV5-1, the J gene TRBJ1-2, with 10 nucleotides matching TRBD1. The CDR3 is made up of 15 amino acids. Germline-derived CDR1 and CDR2 are SGHRS and YFSETQ. The junction had 3 bases not matched to a gene; V was cut back by 0 bases and J by 4 bases. CDR3 sequence: CASSLGTGGFYGYTF. Written as DNA, the CDR3 is TGCGCCAGCAGCTTGGGGACAGGGGGATTCTATGGCTACACCTTC.

V and J are TRBV27 and TRBJ2-5; 9 positions match TRBD2. The CDR3 sequence is 15 residues long. CDR1 and CDR2 from the germline V gene are MNHEY and SMNVEV (reference sequence). The junction had 8 bases not matched to a gene; V was cut back by 5 bases and J by 4 bases. The CDR3 reads CASSPGTSWGETQYF. The CDR3 nucleotides read TGTGCCAGCAGTCCGGGGACTAGCTGGGGAGAGACCCAGTACTTC.

The CDR3 spells CASGPGDTLSYEQYF. DNA for the CDR3: TGTGCCAGCGGCCCAGGGGACACTCTCTCCTACGAGCAGTACTTC. The chain joins TRBV7-9 to TRBJ2-7, with D possibly being TRBD1 (6 bases). CDR3 length equals 15 residues. The germline gives CDR1 SEHNR, CDR2 FQNEAQ (reference sequence). V shed 8 bases and J shed 0 bases, with 17 bases lying between them.

This chain links TRBV28 with TRBJ1-2; 7 bases are a match to TRBD1. Looked up from germline, CDR1 is MDHEN and CDR2 is SYDVKM. This CDR3 comprises 14 residues. V trimming: 7 bases; J trimming: 4 bases; junction bases outside the gene matches: 9. The DNA for the CDR3 is TGTGCCAGCAACCTATCCGGGACAGTCTATGGCTACACCTTC. This translates into CASNLSGTVYGYTF.

The genes are TRBV9 and TRBJ2-1; TRBD1 aligns across 7 bases. The junction had 0 bases not matched to a gene; V was cut back by 1 base and J by 2 bases. From germline, CDR1 is SGDLS and CDR2 YYNGEE. The CDR3 covers 14 residues. The CDR3 sequence: CASSVQGAYNEQFF. The CDR3 nucleotides read TGTGCCAGCAGCGTACAGGGGGCCTACAATGAGCAGTTCTTC. The full variable domain, in which reference TRBV9 and TRBJ2-1 provide the parts outside the CDR3, is DSGVTQTPKHLITATGQRVTLRCSPRSGDLSVYWYQQSLDQGLQFLIQYYNGEERAKGNILERFSAQQFPDLHSELNLSSLELGDSALYFCASSVQGAYNEQFFGPGTRLTVL.

The table lists this clone with a count of one. The rearrangement links TRBV28 to TRBJ1-1; 8 nucleotides match TRBD1. V shed 7 bases and J 5 bases; nucleotides not matched to a gene: 18. CDR1 and CDR2 from the germline V gene are MDHEN and SYDVKM. This CDR3 has 17 amino acids. CDR3 DNA sequence: TGTGCCAGCACCAGGCCACCCAAGGACAGGGCGAGGACTGAAGCTTTCTTT. Its translation: CASTRPPKDRARTEAFF.

The chain carries TRBV7-9 and TRBJ1-2, with D unclear. CDR3 length: 14 amino acids. V lost 5 bases and J 0 bases, leaving 10 bases between the germline ends. Germline CDR1 SEHNR, CDR2 FQNEAQ (reference sequence). The CDR3 DNA reads TGTGCCAGCAGCCCCCAGGTAGCTAACTATGGCTACACCTTC. Translation: CASSPQVANYGYTF.

The rearrangement links TRBV6-2 or TRBV6-3 to TRBJ1-2, with a weak D call TRBD1 (5 bases). The germline CDR1 and CDR2 sequences are MNHEY and SVGEGT. The CDR3 is 14 residues long. V lost 6 bases and J lost 8, with 19 bases in between. CDR3 sequence (DNA): TGTGCCAGCAGCTCGGGACCGGGAGTTTCGGGCTACACCTTC. Translation gives CASSSGPGVSGYTF.

The sample holds one count of this clone. This chain joins TRBV29-1 and TRBJ2-3; D may be TRBD1 or TRBD2 (7 bases each). The ends were cut back, 7 bases at V and 7 bases at J, with 12 bases in the middle. The CDR3 contains 11 residues. The germline V gene has CDR1 SQVTM and CDR2 ANQGSEA. CDR3 coding DNA: TGCAGCGCAGGGGGACTAAATACGCAGTATTTT. Its translation: CSAGGLNTQYF.

This clone was detected only once. V usage is TRBV7-9 and J usage is TRBJ2-5; D is possibly TRBD2 (6 bases). This CDR3 has 14 residues. CDR1 and CDR2 from the germline V gene are SEHNR and FQNEAQ (reference sequence). V was pared by 7 bases and J by 5 bases, with 17 bases between. CDR3 residues: CASKLGSGGETQYF. In DNA form, the CDR3 reads TGTGCCAGCAAATTAGGTTCAGGAGGGGAGACCCAGTACTTC.

This chain joins TRBV29-1 and TRBJ2-7; tentatively, D is TRBD2 (5 bases). V was shortened by 4 bases and J by 4 bases, with 17 bases between the two germline ends. This CDR3 spans 14 amino acids. CDR1 and CDR2 from the germline V gene are SQVTM and ANQGSEA. CDR3 DNA sequence: TGCAGCGTTGTTGATTCTTCTAGGAGGTACGAGCAGTACTTC. Its translation is CSVVDSSRRYEQYF.

CDR3 sequence reads: CASSESAGGGNEQFF. Here the CDR3 DNA reads TGCGCCAGCAGTGAATCAGCGGGAGGTGGCAATGAGCAGTTCTTC. The rearrangement links TRBV10-1 to TRBJ2-1; 9 positions agree with TRBD2. The germline CDR1 and CDR2 sequences are WNHNN and SYGVQD (reference sequence). This CDR3 region has 15 residues. The ends lost 3 bases at V and 6 bases at J; junction bases unmatched: 6.

The V call is TRBV5-6, the J call TRBJ2-1; 11 bases align to TRBD1. The trim removed 7 bases at V and 4 bases at J, leaving 10 bases unmatched. The CDR3 extends over 16 amino acids. Germline values: CDR1 SGHDT, CDR2 YYEEEE. The CDR3 region has the DNA TGTGCCAGCGGGACAGGGGGGGCTAGAAGGTACAATGAGCAGTTCTTC. It encodes CASGTGGARRYNEQFF.

Comment on this clone: Other DNA sequences in the sample encode the same CDR3. This chain joins TRBV18 and TRBJ1-1; perhaps TRBD1 as D (5 bases). The CDR3 is made up of 12 amino acids. V lost 2 bases and J lost 8, with 9 bases in between. Germline V gives CDR1 KGHSH, CDR2 LQKENI. As DNA, the CDR3 is TGTGCCAGCTCACCAATCACAGGAGAAGCTTTCTTT. Its protein product is CASSPITGEAFF.

This chain uses TRBV4-2 with TRBJ2-5; maybe TRBD1 (6 bases). Germline CDR1 LGHNA, CDR2 YNFKEQ. V lost 1 base and J lost 9, with 15 bases in between. The length of the CDR3 is 14 residues. The CDR3 protein is CASSQAGTSASQYF. The CDR3 DNA follows: TGTGCCAGCAGCCAAGCAGGGACATCGGCGTCCCAGTACTTC.

V is TRBV2 and J is TRBJ2-5; TRBD2 matches 13 bases. This CDR3 spans 18 amino acids. Germline CDR1 is SNHLY and CDR2 is FYNNEI. After removal of 1 base from V and 2 bases from J, the junction contained 7 bases not matched to a gene. The CDR3 here is CASSEVGMGLAGQETQYF. The CDR3 DNA reads as TGTGCCAGCAGTGAAGTCGGAATGGGACTAGCGGGACAAGAGACCCAGTACTTC. The full variable domain, rest sourced from reference TRBV2 and TRBJ2-5, is EPEVTQTPSHQVTQMGQEVILRCVPISNHLYFYWYRQILGQKVEFLVSFYNNEISEKSEIFDDQFSVERPDGSNFTLKIRSTKLEDSAMYFCASSEVGMGLAGQETQYFGPGTRLLVL.

The V gene is TRBV20-1, the J gene TRBJ2-3, with 7 bases lining up with TRBD2. The CDR3 consists of 11 residues. V trimming: 6 bases; J trimming: 3 bases; junction bases outside the gene matches: 0. Germline assignment: CDR1 DFQATT and CDR2 SNEGSKA (reference sequence). CDR3 nucleotide sequence: TGCAGTGCGCGGGGGACAGATACGCAGTATTTT. Protein sequence: CSARGTDTQYF.

The rearrangement links TRBV10-3 to TRBJ1-3; 9 nucleotides align to TRBD1. The V gene's germline CDR1 is ENHRY and CDR2 SYGVKD. The length of the CDR3 is 14 residues. Unmatched junction bases numbered 4, after V lost 6 bases and J lost 4 bases. The CDR3 DNA reads TGTGCCATCAGACAGACAGGGGGAGGAAACACCATATATTTT. Protein product: CAIRQTGGGNTIYF.

This clone has more than one count but fewer than ten. J is TRBJ2-3 and V is TRBV7-9, with 16 bases identical to TRBD2. The CDR3 contains 18 residues. The V gene's germline CDR1 is SEHNR and CDR2 FQNEAQ (reference sequence). V dropped 5 bases and J dropped 4; count of bases not matched to a gene: 9. CDR3 loop: CASSVPGLAGGPSDTQYF. The CDR3 bases are TGTGCCAGCAGCGTCCCGGGACTAGCGGGAGGGCCGTCAGATACGCAGTATTTT.

This clone was seen a handful of times. This sequence joins TRBV6-5 and TRBJ1-5; 9 bases are a match to TRBD1. The CDR3 contains 15 residues. CDR1 and CDR2 from the germline V gene are MNHEY and SVGAGI. V was pared by 5 bases and J by 6 bases, with 8 bases of the junction left unmatched. The CDR3: CASSPGQGIGQPQHF. The DNA of the CDR3 is TGTGCCAGCAGTCCCGGACAGGGGATTGGTCAGCCCCAGCATTTT.

The rearrangement links TRBV3-1 (or the pseudogene TRBV3-2) to TRBJ1-3, with D perhaps matching TRBD1 (5 bases). The CDR3 is 15 amino acids. Trimming cost V 1 base and J 2 bases, with 9 bases left between them. Per germline, CDR1 LGHDT and CDR2 YNNKEL (reference sequence). The CDR3 region is CASSQVSGPGNTIYF. CDR3 in DNA: TGTGCCAGCAGCCAAGTTTCAGGGCCTGGAAACACCATATATTTT.

This clone was counted a few times. The chain recombines TRBV6-7 with TRBJ2-2, with D maybe TRBD1 (5 bases). TRBV6-7 is designated an ORF whose function remains uncertain. This CDR3 contains 19 residues. V lost 1 base to trimming and J lost 5 bases, with 23 bases between them. Here the CDR3 DNA reads TGTGCCAGCAGTTACTTCACAACCCAGCAGGGAAGTAAAACCGGGGAGCTGTTTTTT. It is translated as CASSYFTTQQGSKTGELFF.

The chain links TRBV7-9 to TRBJ2-7; 7 bases line up with TRBD2. J lost 2 bases, V lost 1 base, and 2 bases had no gene match. The CDR3 is 14 amino acids. Per the germline V gene, CDR1 is SEHNR and CDR2 is FQNEAQ (reference sequence). DNA for the CDR3: TGTGCCAGCAGCTTAGGGCTAGCGGCCTACGAGCAGTACTTC. This codes for CASSLGLAAYEQYF. Full variable domain (rest looked up from reference TRBV7-9 and TRBJ2-7): DTGVSQNPRHKITKRGQNVTFRCDPISEHNRLYWYRQTLGQGPEFLTYFQNEAQLEKSRLLSDRFSAERPKGSFSTLEIQRTEQGDSAMYLCASSLGLAAYEQYFGPGTRLTVT.

This chain joins TRBV11-2 and TRBJ2-7, with 11 positions matching TRBD2. This CDR3 is 14 amino acids long. Trimming cost V 8 bases and J 6 bases; bases outside gene matches: 9. Looked up from germline, CDR1 is SGHAT and CDR2 is FQNNGV. CDR3 amino acids: CASGIAGGPIEQYF. In DNA form, the CDR3 reads TGTGCCAGCGGAATAGCGGGAGGGCCGATCGAGCAGTACTTC.

The CDR3 nucleotides are TGCGCCAGCAGCCAAGATCCCCTGGGGGGTACTGAAGCTTTCTTT. This gives the protein CASSQDPLGGTEAFF. The chain is built from TRBV4-1 and TRBJ1-1; tentatively, D is TRBD1 (5 bases). V lost 0 bases and J 5 bases, leaving 13 bases between the germline ends. The CDR3 length is 15 residues. CDR1 MGHRA and CDR2 YSYEKL come from the germline V gene.

J is TRBJ2-7 and V is TRBV9, with TRBD2 as a possible D gene (6 bases). V lost 2 bases and J 3 bases, leaving 9 bases between the germline ends. The germline gives CDR1 SGDLS, CDR2 YYNGEE. There are 13 residues in the CDR3. The CDR3 nucleotides are TGTGCCAGCAGCGTGGGGGGAAACTACGAGCAGTACTTC. It yields the protein CASSVGGNYEQYF.

The rearrangement uses TRBV6-5 and TRBJ2-7; D is perhaps TRBD2 (5 bases). V lost 2 bases to trimming and J lost 2 bases, with 13 bases between them. CDR3 length: 15 residues. Germline loops: CDR1 MNHEY, CDR2 SVGAGI. The CDR3 DNA reads as TGTGCCAGCAGTTACGAACTAGGAGGCCCCTACGAGCAGTACTTC. Translating it yields CASSYELGGPYEQYF.